The next 17 T cell receptor beta chains were all read from a single sample in a study of T-cell memory formation after mild COVID-19. MiXCR was run by TCRdb on the 5' RACE reads, yielding one entry per CDR3 protein. The table lists over 400,000 distinct CDR3 sequences, 20% to 25% of them singletons. The sequencing sample was made of PBMCs or a T cell subset sorted from them (not recorded which). All receptors come from an adult woman who had mild COVID-19 (a few samples of this study predate the infection). Cell type and time point are not known.

In its sample, this clonotype was seen a few times. CDR3 sequence: CSVAGGLNTEAFF. The CDR3, as DNA: TGCAGCGTGGCAGGGGGATTGAACACTGAAGCTTTCTTT. V is TRBV29-1 and J is TRBJ1-1, with 7 nucleotides matching TRBD1. Germline V lookup: CDR1 SQVTM, CDR2 ANQGSEA. V shed 6 bases, J shed 0 bases, and the junction held 4 bases outside the gene matches. This CDR3 spans 13 amino acids.

V gene TRBV20-1 combines with J gene TRBJ2-7; the D gene is possibly TRBD1 (6 bases). Germline CDR1 reads DFQATT; CDR2 reads SNEGSKA (reference sequence). V was pared by 0 bases and J by 6 bases, with 12 bases between. The length of the CDR3 is 13 residues. This CDR3 is CSARDSGAREQYF. The CDR3 nucleotides are TGCAGTGCTAGAGATTCAGGGGCTCGCGAGCAGTACTTC.

This clonotype occurred a few times. V usage is TRBV6-1 and J usage is TRBJ2-6; perhaps D is TRBD1 or TRBD2 (5 bases each). Between the trimmed V and J ends, which lost 1 base and 3 bases, there was a span of 19 bases. The CDR3 totals 19 residues. Looked up from germline, CDR1 is MNHNS and CDR2 is SASEGT. The CDR3 coding sequence is TGTGCCAGCAGTGAAGAAGCAGGGAGTAGGTTTTTTGGGGCCAACGTCCTGACTTTC. This sequence encodes CASSEEAGSRFFGANVLTF.

This clonotype was found a few times. CDR3 coding DNA: TGCAGTGCCGATTCGTCTAGCGGGAGCTACAATGAGCAGTTCTTC. Its protein product is CSADSSSGSYNEQFF. The V call is TRBV20-1, the J call TRBJ2-1; 10 bases line up with TRBD2. CDR3 length: 15 amino acids. V dropped 6 bases and J dropped 3; count of bases not matched to a gene: 8. Germline V gives CDR1 DFQATT, CDR2 SNEGSKA (reference sequence).

This clonotype came up a few times. V is TRBV6-5 and J is TRBJ1-1; TRBD1 matches at 8 bases. J lost 5 bases, V lost 0 bases, and 11 bases had no gene match. The CDR3 has 17 residues. The germline gives CDR1 MNHEY, CDR2 SVGAGI. The CDR3 DNA follows: TGTGCCAGCAGTTACTCGCTGACTTCAGGGGGCCAGACTGAAGCTTTCTTT. Encoded protein: CASSYSLTSGGQTEAFF.

J is TRBJ2-3 and V is TRBV9, with 7 bases that match TRBD2. CDR1 and CDR2 (germline): SGDLS, YYNGEE. The CDR3 covers 13 residues. Unmatched junction bases numbered 5, after V lost 7 bases and J lost 3 bases. This CDR3 reads CASGGGPTDTQYF. The CDR3 DNA follows: TGTGCCAGCGGCGGGGGTCCGACAGATACGCAGTATTTT.

In the case of this clonotype: One end of the junction varies from germline; a read error may be responsible. V and J are TRBV20-1 and TRBJ2-7; perhaps TRBD2 as D (7 bases). The CDR3 consists of 14 residues. Germline CDR1 reads DFQATT; CDR2 reads SNEGSKA (reference sequence). CDR3 loop: CSARDGGGGYEQCF. The CDR3 bases are TGCAGTGCTAGAGATGGGGGCGGGGGATACGAGCAGTGCTTC.

This clonotype was detected ten times or more. The CDR3, as DNA: TGTGCCAGCACCTTGACTAGCGGCTCCTACAATGAGCAGTTCTTC. It codes for CASTLTSGSYNEQFF. V and J are TRBV12-3 or TRBV12-4 and TRBJ2-1; 9 bases agree with TRBD2. The CDR3 has 15 amino acids. Unmatched junction bases numbered 4, after V lost 7 bases and J lost 0 bases.

V usage is TRBV5-1 and J usage is TRBJ2-5; D is undetermined. Looked up from germline, CDR1 is SGHRS and CDR2 is YFSETQ. The CDR3 contains 14 residues. V was trimmed by 5 bases and J by 1 base, leaving 12 bases between them. CDR3 residues: CASSYDLSQETQYF. The CDR3 region has the DNA TGCGCCAGCAGTTACGACTTAAGCCAAGAGACCCAGTACTTC.

The chain couples TRBV9 to TRBJ2-1; weak D call: TRBD2 (6 bases). The CDR3 covers 13 residues. V shed 0 bases and J shed 10 bases, with 11 bases lying between them. Germline V gene data show CDR1 as SGDLS and CDR2 as YYNGEE. The DNA for the CDR3 is TGTGCCAGCAGCGTAGTTTCGGGACTGGAGCAGTTCTTC. Translated: CASSVVSGLEQFF. The whole variable domain, filled in from reference TRBV9 and TRBJ2-1, reads DSGVTQTPKHLITATGQRVTLRCSPRSGDLSVYWYQQSLDQGLQFLIQYYNGEERAKGNILERFSAQQFPDLHSELNLSSLELGDSALYFCASSVVSGLEQFFGPGTRLTVL.

This clonotype was seen a few times. The V gene is TRBV9, the J gene TRBJ2-7; tentative D call: TRBD1 (7 bases). The CDR3 extends over 14 amino acids. V dropped 3 bases and J dropped 1 base, with 11 bases sitting between them. Germline V gene sequence: CDR1 SGDLS, CDR2 YYNGEE. CDR3 protein: CASSAQGRSYEQYF. DNA for the CDR3: TGTGCCAGCAGCGCACAGGGGAGGTCCTACGAGCAGTACTTC.

The V and J genes are TRBV12-3 or TRBV12-4 and TRBJ2-5; 7 bases align to TRBD2. This CDR3 has 13 amino acids. V was pared by 6 bases and J by 4 bases, with 5 bases of the junction left unmatched. Written as DNA, the CDR3 is TGTGCCAGCAGCGGACTAGTGAGAGAGACCCAGTACTTC. This gives the protein CASSGLVRETQYF.

The J gene is TRBJ2-1, the V gene TRBV9, with TRBD2 matching 9 bases. This CDR3 contains 14 residues. Unmatched junction bases numbered 6, after V lost 4 bases and J lost 7 bases. Germline assignment: CDR1 SGDLS and CDR2 YYNGEE. The CDR3 is CASSSYSGGNEQFF. The CDR3 region has the DNA TGTGCCAGCAGCTCTTACAGCGGGGGGAATGAGCAGTTCTTC.

The J gene is TRBJ1-4, the V gene TRBV2; 8 bases are a match to TRBD1. With 5 bases clipped from V and 7 bases from J, the junction kept 9 bases outside the gene matches. This CDR3 has 15 amino acids. Germline lookup yields CDR1 SNHLY and CDR2 FYNNEI. The CDR3 here is CASSKDRGRGEKLFF. The CDR3 bases are TGTGCCAGCAGTAAAGACAGGGGCCGAGGTGAAAAACTGTTTTTT.

The chain carries TRBV7-9 and TRBJ2-5; D is unclear. CDR1 and CDR2 from the germline V gene are SEHNR and FQNEAQ (reference sequence). V lost 5 bases and J 4 bases, leaving 11 bases between the germline ends. This CDR3 comprises 13 residues. The CDR3 here is CASSRAVGETQYF. CDR3 coding DNA: TGTGCCAGCAGCCGCGCGGTCGGAGAGACCCAGTACTTC.

A few counts support this clonotype. This chain links TRBV6-5 with TRBJ2-3; no reliable D call. Germline CDR1 is MNHEY and CDR2 is SVGAGI. Trimming stripped 0 bases from V and 8 bases from J, with 9 bases between. The CDR3 runs 13 residues. The CDR3 region has the DNA TGTGCCAGCAGTTACTCCCCACTTGGTACGCAGTATTTT. This codes for CASSYSPLGTQYF.

This clonotype has a handful of counts. J is TRBJ2-3 and V is TRBV27, with 8 bases fitting TRBD2. The germline V gene encodes CDR1 MNHEY and CDR2 SMNVEV (reference sequence). V trimming: 4 bases; J trimming: 5 bases; junction bases outside the gene matches: 5. The CDR3 length is 14 residues. The CDR3 reads CASSSAGVEDTQYF. CDR3 nucleotides: TGTGCCAGCAGTTCAGCGGGAGTGGAAGATACGCAGTATTTT.